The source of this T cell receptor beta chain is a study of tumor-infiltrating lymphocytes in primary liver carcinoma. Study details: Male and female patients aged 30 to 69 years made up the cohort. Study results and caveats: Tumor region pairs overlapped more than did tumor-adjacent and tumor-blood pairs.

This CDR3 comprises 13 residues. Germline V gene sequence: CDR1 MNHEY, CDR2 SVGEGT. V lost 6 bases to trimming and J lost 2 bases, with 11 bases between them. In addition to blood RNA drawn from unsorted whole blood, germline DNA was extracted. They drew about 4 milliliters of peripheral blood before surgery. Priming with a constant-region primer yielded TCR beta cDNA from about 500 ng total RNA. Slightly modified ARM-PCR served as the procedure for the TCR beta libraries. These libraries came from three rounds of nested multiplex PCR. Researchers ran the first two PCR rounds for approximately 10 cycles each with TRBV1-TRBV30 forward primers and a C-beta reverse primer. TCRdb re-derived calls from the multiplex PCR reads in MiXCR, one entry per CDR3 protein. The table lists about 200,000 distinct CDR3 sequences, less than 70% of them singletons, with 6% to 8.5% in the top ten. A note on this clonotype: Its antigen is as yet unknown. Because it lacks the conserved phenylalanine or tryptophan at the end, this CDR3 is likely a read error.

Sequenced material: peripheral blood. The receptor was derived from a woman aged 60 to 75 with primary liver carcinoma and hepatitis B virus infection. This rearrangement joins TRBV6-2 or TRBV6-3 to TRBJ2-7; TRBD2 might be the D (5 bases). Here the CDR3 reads CASRLAATYEQYL. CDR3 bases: TGTGCCAGCAGGCTAGCTGCTACCTACGAGCAGTACCTC.